Shown below are 18 T cell receptor beta chains from a single sample sequenced in a study of shared clonotypes between healthy human individuals. Sequencing used immunoSEQ multiplex PCR; TCRdb keeps in-frame clones, though not all of them. Of fewer than 1.4 million clones listed, about 80% are singletons. The sample was memory CD4+ T cells from PBMCs. Specified subset: CD45RA-negative fraction. These receptors all come from a man younger than 35 in good health. Some clones in this sample may be carry-over from other donors' samples.

DNA of the CDR3: TGTGCCAGCACGGATGGGGCTAGCGGACGCACAGATACGCAGTATTTT. Its translation is CASTDGASGRTDTQYF. The gene calls are TRBV25-1 and TRBJ2-3; 7 bases fit TRBD2. The CDR3 sequence is 16 residues long. The germline gives CDR1 MGHDK, CDR2 SYGVNS. V lost 7 bases, J lost 1 base, and 11 bases stayed unmatched.

Worth noting for this clone: This sequence is one base from a far larger clone and is likely a read error. This chain links TRBV28 with TRBJ1-1; D unclear. Trimming took off 3 bases at V and 1 base at J, with 6 bases between the two ends. The CDR3 is made up of 13 amino acids. Per the germline V gene, CDR1 is MDHEN and CDR2 is SYDVKM. The CDR3 bases are TGTGCCAGCAGTTTGGCAGCGAACACTGAAGCTTTCTTT. It is translated as CASSLAANTEAFF.

The J gene is TRBJ1-2, the V gene TRBV7-3; 11 positions match TRBD1. With 7 bases clipped from V and 7 bases from J, the junction kept 8 bases outside the gene matches. Germline V gives CDR1 SGHTA, CDR2 FQGTGA. The CDR3 extends over 14 amino acids. This CDR3 reads CASTPGTGGLGYTF. The CDR3 coding sequence is TGTGCCAGCACCCCAGGGACAGGGGGTCTTGGCTACACCTTC.

This chain links TRBV6-1 with TRBJ2-1, with TRBD2 as a possible D gene (6 bases). This CDR3 contains 13 residues. Per the germline V gene, CDR1 is MNHNS and CDR2 is SASEGT. V was pared by 8 bases and J by 8 bases, with 16 bases between. CDR3 residues: CASSRDLIHEQFF. CDR3 coding DNA: TGTGCCAGCTCGCGGGACTTGATCCATGAGCAGTTCTTC.

This clone was counted only a few times. This sequence joins TRBV7-9 and TRBJ2-1, with 14 bases that match TRBD2. The CDR3 runs 16 residues. Germline trimming cut 4 bases from V and 9 bases from J; bases unmatched to any gene: 8. Germline CDR1 SEHNR, CDR2 FQNEAQ (reference sequence). The CDR3 nucleotides are TGTGCCAGCAGCTCCCTTATGACTAGCGGGAGGGGTGAGCAGTTCTTC. Its protein product is CASSSLMTSGRGEQFF.

The J gene is TRBJ1-4, the V gene TRBV6-5; tentative D call: TRBD1 (6 bases). The germline V and J ends were trimmed by 6 bases and 8 bases, with 10 bases remaining between them. Germline V lookup: CDR1 MNHEY, CDR2 SVGAGI. CDR3 length equals 12 residues. This chain's CDR3 is CASRGAGEKLFF. CDR3 nucleotides: TGTGCCAGCAGGGGGGCCGGAGAAAAACTGTTTTTT.

On this clone itself: The sample has other DNA sequences that encode this CDR3 too. V gene TRBV6-1 combines with J gene TRBJ1-1; D ambiguous. The CDR3 totals 11 residues. Germline V CDR1 and CDR2: MNHNS, SASEGT. The CDR3 sequence is CASRANTEAFF. The CDR3 region has the DNA TGTGCGAGCCGAGCGAACACTGAAGCTTTCTTT.

This clone has more than one count but fewer than ten. J is TRBJ1-1 and V is TRBV28; D gene ambiguous. CDR3 size: 11 residues. V was pared by 7 bases and J by 8 bases, with 11 bases between. Per the germline V gene, CDR1 is MDHEN and CDR2 is SYDVKM. The CDR3, as DNA: TGTGCCAGCACCGCCCAGAAAGAAGCTTTCTTT. Protein product: CASTAQKEAFF.

This clone was seen once. This sequence joins TRBV5-4 and TRBJ1-5, with 9 bases lining up with TRBD1. V shed 3 bases and J 3 bases; nucleotides not matched to a gene: 10. The CDR3 contains 17 residues. Germline-derived CDR1 and CDR2 are SGHNT and YYREEE (reference sequence). The DNA for the CDR3 is TGTGCCAGCAGCTACCGACAGGGGGGAGGGAACAATCAGCCCCAGCATTTT. This translates into CASSYRQGGGNNQPQHF.

The rearrangement uses TRBV7-2 and TRBJ1-1; D gene ambiguous. Germline-derived CDR1 and CDR2 are SGHTA and FQGNSA. Trimming took off 5 bases at V and 1 base at J, with 14 bases between the two ends. The CDR3 is made up of 15 amino acids. In DNA, the CDR3 is TGTGCCAGCAGCCCGGTGGGGTGGGGGAACACTGAAGCTTTCTTT. Residues: CASSPVGWGNTEAFF.

The rearrangement links TRBV28 to TRBJ2-3, with TRBD1 as a possible D gene (6 bases). Germline V gives CDR1 MDHEN, CDR2 SYDVKM. The CDR3 loop spans 14 amino acids. V lost 4 bases and J lost 1, with 9 bases in between. CDR3 amino acids: CASSSGQRTDTQYF. The CDR3 bases are TGTGCCAGCAGTTCAGGACAGCGCACAGATACGCAGTATTTT.

DNA of the CDR3: TGCGCCAGCAGGGCCACTAGCGGAATAACCTACAATGAGCAGTTCTTC. Its protein product is CASRATSGITYNEQFF. The V and J genes are TRBV10-2 and TRBJ2-1; 8 nucleotides align to TRBD2. The germline CDR1 and CDR2 sequences are WSHSY and SAAADI. This CDR3 has 16 amino acids. The ends lost 6 bases at V and 2 bases at J; junction bases unmatched: 9.

This clone was observed a handful of times. The chain is built from TRBV6-6 and TRBJ1-1; possibly TRBD1 for D (5 bases). CDR1 is MNHNY, CDR2 SVGAGI, per germline (reference sequence). With 5 bases removed from V and 3 bases from J, the gap between germline ends came to 13 bases. There are 14 residues in the CDR3. DNA of the CDR3: TGTGCCAGCAGTGTCCAGGGTGCCTACACTGAAGCTTTCTTT. Translation: CASSVQGAYTEAFF.

J is TRBJ1-1 and V is TRBV5-4; D is ambiguous. The CDR3 is 15 amino acids. With 5 bases removed from V and 2 bases from J, the gap between germline ends came to 16 bases. In germline, CDR1 is SGHNT, CDR2 YYREEE (reference sequence). DNA for the CDR3: TGTGCCAGCAGGACATCACAGACACTCAACACTGAAGCTTTCTTT. This translates into CASRTSQTLNTEAFF.

This sequence joins TRBV5-5 and TRBJ2-1, with 11 bases fitting TRBD1. Germline CDR1 is SGHKS and CDR2 is YYEKEE (reference sequence). V lost 4 bases to trimming and J lost 4 bases; unmatched junction nucleotides: 10. This CDR3 is built from 17 residues. CDR3 nucleotides: TGTGCCAGCAGCACCGGGACAGGGGGAGCGGCATACAATGAGCAGTTCTTC. Its translation is CASSTGTGGAAYNEQFF.

The CDR3 region is CATSRAPSGRGETQYF. CDR3 coding DNA: TGTGCCACCAGCAGAGCTCCTAGCGGGAGGGGTGAGACCCAGTACTTC. The chain uses TRBV15 and TRBJ2-5, with 12 bases aligning to TRBD2. CDR1 is LNHNV, CDR2 YYDKDF, per germline (reference sequence). This CDR3 comprises 16 residues. V gave up 1 base and J gave up 5 bases; unmatched junction bases: 5.

The V call is TRBV18, the J call TRBJ2-3, with 7 positions matching TRBD1. This CDR3 is built from 15 residues. CDR1 and CDR2 from the germline V gene are KGHSH and LQKENI. J was trimmed by 2 bases and V by 5 bases; bases with no gene match: 7. DNA for the CDR3: TGTGCCAGCTCATGGGACAGTAGCACCACAGATACGCAGTATTTT. Protein: CASSWDSSTTDTQYF.

V and J are TRBV5-1 and TRBJ2-3; no clear D gene. V was trimmed by 2 bases and J by 7 bases, leaving 14 bases between them. The CDR3 is 14 residues long. The germline CDR1 and CDR2 sequences are SGHRS and YFSETQ. CDR3 nucleotide sequence: TGCGCCAGCAGCTTAAGAGTCGGAGATTATACGCAGTATTTT. Translating it yields CASSLRVGDYTQYF. Drawing the rest from reference TRBV5-1 and TRBJ2-3, the complete variable domain is KAGVTQTPRYLIKTRGQQVTLSCSPISGHRSVSWYQQTPGQGLQFLFEYFSETQRNKGNFPGRFSGRQFSNSRSEMNVSTLELGDSALYLCASSLRVGDYTQYFGPGTRLTVL.